This entry lists 15 T cell receptor beta chains sequenced from one sample in a study of blood T cell repertoires in COVID-19. Sequenced by immunoSEQ multiplex PCR; TCRdb stores in-frame clones only, minus some. The data show about 280,000 clones, 80% to 95% seen once. The sample was PBMCs or T cells enriched from blood (not recorded which). These receptors were obtained from a man aged 40-55 years who had been exposed to COVID-19.

The rearrangement uses TRBV19 and TRBJ1-2; D is undetermined. CDR1 and CDR2 from the germline V gene are LNHDA and SQIVND (reference sequence). Trimming pared 5 bases from V and 5 bases from J, leaving 12 bases between. This CDR3 spans 13 amino acids. The CDR3 loop reads CASSPQDFYGYTF. DNA of the CDR3: TGTGCCAGTAGTCCCCAGGACTTTTATGGCTACACCTTC.

V is TRBV5-1 and J is TRBJ2-7; a possible D gene is TRBD2 (7 bases). The CDR3 runs 13 residues. Trimming removed 7 bases from V and 7 bases from J, with 18 bases in between. Germline lookup yields CDR1 SGHRS and CDR2 YFSETQ. CDR3 bases: TGCGCCAGCGGGAATGGGGGGGCGAAAGAGCAGTACTTC. Translating it yields CASGNGGAKEQYF. Filled out from reference TRBV5-1 and TRBJ2-7, the complete variable domain reads KAGVTQTPRYLIKTRGQQVTLSCSPISGHRSVSWYQQTPGQGLQFLFEYFSETQRNKGNFPGRFSGRQFSNSRSEMNVSTLELGDSALYLCASGNGGAKEQYFGPGTRLTVT.

The gene calls are TRBV10-2 and TRBJ1-1; D perhaps matches TRBD1 (5 bases). The CDR3 loop spans 13 amino acids. Germline values: CDR1 WSHSY, CDR2 SAAADI. The V end lost 3 bases, the J end lost 6 bases, and 11 bases lay between the germline ends. CDR3 sequence reads: CASSDRGGAEAFF. The CDR3 region has the DNA TGCGCCAGCAGTGATCGGGGGGGAGCTGAAGCTTTCTTT.

The V call is TRBV6-5, the J call TRBJ2-7; 7 bases map to TRBD1. Unmatched junction bases numbered 4, after V lost 2 bases and J lost 3 bases. In germline, CDR1 is MNHEY, CDR2 SVGAGI. The CDR3 length is 14 residues. CDR3 loop: CASSYRDRLYEQYF. Written as DNA, the CDR3 is TGTGCCAGCAGTTACCGGGACAGACTCTACGAGCAGTACTTC.

The rearrangement joins TRBV11-2 to TRBJ2-2, with a possible D match to TRBD1 (6 bases). This CDR3 spans 16 amino acids. V lost 4 bases and J lost 5, with 17 bases in between. The germline gives CDR1 SGHAT, CDR2 FQNNGV. DNA of the CDR3: TGTGCCAGCAGCTCCCAAGCACAGGGTTGGACCGGGGAGCTGTTTTTT. This translates into CASSSQAQGWTGELFF.

This chain connects TRBV7-9 to TRBJ2-3, with a weak D call TRBD2 (5 bases). The V end lost 5 bases, the J end lost 4 bases, and 16 bases lay between the germline ends. Germline assignment: CDR1 SEHNR and CDR2 FQNEAQ (reference sequence). CDR3 size: 15 residues. The CDR3 protein is CASSLLVGSADTQYF. CDR3 in DNA: TGTGCCAGCAGCCTCCTAGTTGGTAGCGCAGATACGCAGTATTTT.

In regard to this clone: The CDR3 does not close with the conserved phenylalanine or tryptophan, likely indicating a read error. The DNA is left out, because the CDR3 cannot be placed on it with certainty; the CDR3 is given as TCRdb lists it. The V and J genes are TRBV29-1 and TRBJ1-4; TRBD1 was called by the table and not checked on the DNA. The germline CDR1 and CDR2 sequences are SQVTM and ANQGSEA. The CDR3 has 11 residues if both end residues are counted. CDR3 amino acids: CSVEDQRGQFI.

The chain links TRBV6-4 to TRBJ1-2; D gene uncertain. The CDR3 has 14 amino acids. V was shortened by 6 bases and J by 4 bases, with 15 bases between the two germline ends. The germline V gene has CDR1 MRHNA and CDR2 SNTAGT. The CDR3 region is CASRAGPWTYGYTF. CDR3 bases: TGTGCCAGCAGAGCGGGTCCGTGGACCTATGGCTACACCTTC.

This chain joins TRBV6-6 and TRBJ2-7, with D possibly being TRBD2 (5 bases). CDR3 length: 14 amino acids. Germline V gene lookup returns CDR1 MNHNY and CDR2 SVGAGI (reference sequence). V lost 2 bases and J lost 0, with 8 bases in between. In DNA, the CDR3 is TGTGCCAGCAGTTACGCTCGGGGCTCCTACGAGCAGTACTTC. This gives the protein CASSYARGSYEQYF.

This clone was recorded only once. This CDR3 reads CASSSTNTGELFF. The CDR3, as DNA: TGCGCCAGCAGCTCAACGAACACCGGGGAGCTGTTTTTT. The chain links TRBV5-1 to TRBJ2-2; D uncertain. The V gene lost 3 bases and the J gene lost 0 bases, with 3 bases spanning the gap. The CDR3 totals 13 residues. Per the germline V gene, CDR1 is SGHRS and CDR2 is YFSETQ.

This clone was observed once. J is TRBJ1-4 and V is TRBV6-2 or TRBV6-3; D call uncertain. Trimming stripped 2 bases from V and 1 base from J, with 5 bases between. The CDR3 loop spans 14 amino acids. Germline V gives CDR1 MNHEY, CDR2 SVGEGT. The CDR3 bases are TGTGCCAGCAGTTACGAGGGAACTAATGAAAAACTGTTTTTT. The encoded protein is CASSYEGTNEKLFF.

This clone was counted once. The rearrangement uses TRBV12-3 or TRBV12-4 and TRBJ1-2, with a tentative D call TRBD1 (5 bases). The CDR3 runs 12 residues. V gave up 2 bases and J gave up 7 bases, with 8 bases separating them. The CDR3 nucleotides read TGTGCCAGCAGTTTACGGGGACTTGGCTACACCTTC. It encodes CASSLRGLGYTF.

A note on this clone: The same CDR3 is also encoded by other DNA sequences in this sample. The rearrangement links TRBV2 to TRBJ2-7; 7 positions match TRBD2. Trimming cost V 3 bases and J 1 base; bases outside gene matches: 3. This CDR3 region has 14 residues. Germline CDR1 is SNHLY and CDR2 is FYNNEI. CDR3 DNA: TGTGCCAGCAGTGAGGCTAGCGGATCCTACGAGCAGTACTTC. Its protein is CASSEASGSYEQYF. Full variable domain (outside the CDR3, taken from reference TRBV2 and TRBJ2-7): EPEVTQTPSHQVTQMGQEVILRCVPISNHLYFYWYRQILGQKVEFLVSFYNNEISEKSEIFDDQFSVERPDGSNFTLKIRSTKLEDSAMYFCASSEASGSYEQYFGPGTRLTVT.

The V and J genes are TRBV28 and TRBJ2-3; D is possibly TRBD2 (7 bases). V lost 2 bases and J lost 5, with 20 bases in between. CDR3 length: 17 residues. The V gene's germline CDR1 is MDHEN and CDR2 SYDVKM. The CDR3 region has the DNA TGTGCCAGCAGTTTAGGGGTTAGGGGGGGTAGAGGAGATACGCAGTATTTT. Translating gives CASSLGVRGGRGDTQYF.

The chain joins TRBV2 to TRBJ1-1; 10 bases map to TRBD1. The germline CDR1 and CDR2 sequences are SNHLY and FYNNEI. CDR3 length: 14 residues. Trimming removed 6 bases from V and 0 bases from J; junction bases left unmatched: 1. Here the CDR3 DNA reads TGTGCCAGCAGGACAGGGGGCTTGAACACTGAAGCTTTCTTT. Protein sequence: CASRTGGLNTEAFF.